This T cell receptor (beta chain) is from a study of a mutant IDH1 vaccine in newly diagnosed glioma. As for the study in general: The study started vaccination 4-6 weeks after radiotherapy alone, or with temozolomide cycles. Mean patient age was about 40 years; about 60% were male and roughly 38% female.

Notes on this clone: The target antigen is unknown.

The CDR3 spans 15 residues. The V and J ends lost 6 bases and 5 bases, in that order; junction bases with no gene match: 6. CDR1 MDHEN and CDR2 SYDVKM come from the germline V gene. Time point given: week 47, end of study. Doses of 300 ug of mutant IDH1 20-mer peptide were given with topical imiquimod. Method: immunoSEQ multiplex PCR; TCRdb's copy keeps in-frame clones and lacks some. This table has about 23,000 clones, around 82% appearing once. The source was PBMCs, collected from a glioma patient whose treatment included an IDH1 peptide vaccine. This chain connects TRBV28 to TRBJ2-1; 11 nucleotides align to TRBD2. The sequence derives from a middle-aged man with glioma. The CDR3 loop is CASSLGLAGNNEQFF. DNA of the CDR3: TGTGCCAGCAGCCTAGGACTAGCGGGTAACAATGAGCAGTTCTTC.